This TCR beta chain was recorded in a study of T cell repertoires in cytomegalovirus infection. For the study at large: Public TCR beta signatures indicated both CMV infection and matching HLA type. General observations from the study: CMV-specific TCR beta clonotypes restricted by HLA-C dominated the ex vivo response. Carriage of CMV together with the relevant HLA was identifiable through cumulative public TCR beta family frequency.

TCRdb processed the reads anew with MiXCR; each CDR3 protein has one entry. The sample has hundreds of thousands of distinct CDR3 sequences; roughly 28% are singletons. This clonotype was detected only a few times. The antigen is unknown. V dropped 7 bases and J dropped 7 bases, with 10 bases sitting between them. CDR3 size: 11 residues. Per the germline V gene, CDR1 is MNHNY and CDR2 is SVGAGI (reference sequence). This specimen consisted of cultured PBMCs, obtained from culture after CMV antigen stimulation. The source of this sequence is a human donor in good health (CMV status not recorded). Some clones in this sample may be carry-over from other donors' samples. The rearrangement uses TRBV6-6 and TRBJ1-1; D gene unclear. CDR3 DNA sequence: TGTGCCAGCACCCACACGAGTGAAGCTTTCTTT. Protein product: CASTHTSEAFF.